Shown below are 23 T cell receptor beta chains from a single sample sequenced in a study of siplizumab effects on memory and regulatory T cells. Here immunoSEQ multiplex PCR was the method, and the copy in TCRdb shows in-frame clones only, minus some. The sample contains fewer than 120,000 clones, just under 95% of which appear only once. The sequencing input was CD4+ T cells sorted from blood. The origin of the receptors is a human donor in good health.

This clone was detected a few times. The CDR3 protein is CASSIEDRFFAQHF. CDR3 nucleotide sequence: TGTGCCAGTAGTATAGAGGACAGATTTTTTGCCCAGCATTTT. This chain connects TRBV19 to TRBJ1-5; D possibly corresponds to TRBD1 (6 bases). The V and J ends lost 0 bases and 11 bases respectively, with 14 bases between them. CDR1 is LNHDA, CDR2 SQIVND, per germline (reference sequence). The CDR3 has 14 residues.

V usage is TRBV6-5 and J usage is TRBJ2-7, with no clear D. Trimming took 7 bases from V and 6 from J, leaving 16 bases between them. The V gene's germline CDR1 is MNHEY and CDR2 SVGAGI. CDR3 length: 13 residues. This CDR3 reads CASINPARGEQYF. For the CDR3, the DNA is TGTGCCAGCATCAATCCGGCCAGAGGCGAGCAGTACTTC.

The rearrangement joins TRBV14 to TRBJ1-1; TRBD1 matches at 9 bases. Trimming removed 1 base from V and 5 bases from J; junction bases left unmatched: 5. Per germline, CDR1 SGHDN and CDR2 FVKESK. The CDR3 contains 15 residues. The CDR3 sequence: CASSQGTGGRTEAFF. The CDR3 coding sequence is TGTGCCAGCAGCCAAGGCACAGGGGGCCGGACTGAAGCTTTCTTT.

This clone came up once. This chain connects TRBV19 to TRBJ2-6, with 7 bases fitting TRBD1. The CDR3 has 15 amino acids. The V gene end was trimmed by 8 bases and the J gene end by 2 bases; junction bases not matched to a gene: 6. Germline CDR1 and CDR2: LNHDA and SQIVND (reference sequence). CDR3 nucleotide sequence: TGTGCCAGTGCCCCTGACAGGGCTGGGGCCAACGTCCTGACTTTC. This translates into CASAPDRAGANVLTF.

The sample holds one count of this clone. As DNA, the CDR3 is TGTGCCAGCAGCTTTGTAGGCCCGGATCAGCCCCAGCATTTT. It encodes CASSFVGPDQPQHF. V usage is TRBV5-4 and J usage is TRBJ1-5, with unresolved D. Germline V gene lookup returns CDR1 SGHNT and CDR2 YYREEE (reference sequence). The CDR3 has 14 amino acids. Trimming shortened V by 2 bases and J by 5 bases, and 11 bases separated the two germline ends. Full variable domain (missing parts from reference TRBV5-4 and TRBJ1-5): ETGVTQSPTHLIKTRGQQVTLRCSSQSGHNTVSWYQQALGQGPQFIFQYYREEENGRGNFPPRFSGLQFPNYSSELNVNALELDDSALYLCASSFVGPDQPQHFGDGTRLSIL.

The rearrangement links TRBV6-5 to TRBJ2-6, with D uncertain. The ends were cut back, 6 bases at V and 0 bases at J, with 9 bases in the middle. CDR3 size: 15 residues. Germline assignment: CDR1 MNHEY and CDR2 SVGAGI. The CDR3 nucleotides read TGTGCCAGCAGCCCGAAGAGCTCTGGGGCCAACGTCCTGACTTTC. It encodes CASSPKSSGANVLTF.

This clone appeared a single time. The V gene is TRBV7-9, the J gene TRBJ1-4; 8 nucleotides match TRBD1. Trimming at V came to 2 bases and at J to 1 base, leaving 3 bases not matched to a gene. Germline V gene lookup returns CDR1 SEHNR and CDR2 FQNEAQ (reference sequence). This CDR3 region has 16 residues. The CDR3 here is CASSLLQGETNEKLFF. CDR3 nucleotides: TGTGCCAGCAGCTTATTACAGGGGGAAACTAATGAAAAACTGTTTTTT.

With respect to this clone: One end of the junction is discordant with germline, which a read error may explain. This sequence joins TRBV7-7 and TRBJ2-3, with 7 bases identical to TRBD1. This CDR3 has 16 residues. Germline CDR1 is SSHAT and CDR2 is FNYEAQ (reference sequence). CDR3 in DNA: TGTGCTAGCAGCCAAGGGGGCTCCCGAGAGACAGATACGCAGTATTTT. Encoded protein: CASSQGGSRETDTQYF. Full variable domain (rest looked up from reference TRBV7-7 and TRBJ2-3): GAGVSQSPRYKVTKRGQDVTLRCDPISSHATLYWYQQALGQGPEFLTYFNYEAQPDKSGLPSDRFSAERPEGSISTLTIQRTEQRDSAMYRCASSQGGSRETDTQYFGPGTRLTVL.

J is TRBJ1-2 and V is TRBV7-9, with D possibly being TRBD1 (6 bases). Germline V CDR1 and CDR2: SEHNR, FQNEAQ (reference sequence). Trimming took 5 bases from V and 7 from J, leaving 11 bases between them. This CDR3 has 12 amino acids. The CDR3 bases are TGTGCCAGCAGCCCAGAGGGGGGTGGCTACACCTTC. It specifies CASSPEGGGYTF. The complete variable domain, with remaining parts taken from reference TRBV7-9 and TRBJ1-2, reads DTGVSQNPRHKITKRGQNVTFRCDPISEHNRLYWYRQTLGQGPEFLTYFQNEAQLEKSRLLSDRFSAERPKGSFSTLEIQRTEQGDSAMYLCASSPEGGGYTFGSGTRLTVV.

The CDR3 reads CASSLYAVQETQYF. CDR3 nucleotides: TGTGCCAGCAGCTTATATGCGGTCCAAGAGACCCAGTACTTC. This rearrangement joins TRBV7-2 to TRBJ2-5; D is uncertain. Germline V gene data show CDR1 as SGHTA and CDR2 as FQGNSA. V lost 2 bases and J lost 1, with 8 bases in between. The CDR3 runs to 14 residues. Looking up the rest from reference TRBV7-2 and TRBJ2-5 gives the full variable domain: GAGVSQSPSNKVTEKGKDVELRCDPISGHTALYWYRQSLGQGLEFLIYFQGNSAPDKSGLPSDRFSAERTGGSVSTLTIQRTQQEDSAVYLCASSLYAVQETQYFGPGTRLLVL.

The chain joins TRBV19 to TRBJ2-4; D is ambiguous. Germline V gene sequence: CDR1 LNHDA, CDR2 SQIVND (reference sequence). There are 14 residues in the CDR3. The V end was cut by 3 bases, the J end by 8 bases, with 14 bases between. The CDR3 protein is CASSIGSQRDIQYF. The CDR3, as DNA: TGTGCCAGTAGTATTGGGTCCCAACGGGACATTCAGTACTTC.

The V gene is TRBV10-3, the J gene TRBJ2-7; TRBD2 is a possible D gene (6 bases). CDR1 and CDR2 from the germline V gene are ENHRY and SYGVKD. Deletions cut 6 bases from V and 1 base from J, with 16 bases between. This CDR3 is built from 15 residues. The DNA of the CDR3 is TGTGCCATCAGAAAGGGGACTGACATATCCTACGAGCAGTACTTC. This gives the protein CAIRKGTDISYEQYF.

This chain uses TRBV6-5 with TRBJ2-7; tentatively, D is TRBD2 (6 bases). This CDR3 is built from 13 residues. V was trimmed by 1 base and J by 6 bases, leaving 10 bases between them. The V gene's germline CDR1 is MNHEY and CDR2 SVGAGI. CDR3: CASSYWDSGEQYF. CDR3 nucleotides: TGTGCCAGCAGTTACTGGGACTCCGGCGAGCAGTACTTC.

V usage is TRBV19 and J usage is TRBJ2-3; 10 bases map to TRBD2. The trim removed 6 bases at V and 5 bases at J, leaving 8 bases unmatched. The CDR3 length is 15 residues. Germline V gene data show CDR1 as LNHDA and CDR2 as SQIVND (reference sequence). The CDR3 region has the DNA TGTGCCAGTAGCGGACTAGCGGAGCTTCGAGATACGCAGTATTTT. This gives the protein CASSGLAELRDTQYF.

V usage is TRBV2 and J usage is TRBJ2-7; D not certain. Germline loops: CDR1 SNHLY, CDR2 FYNNEI. The V gene lost 2 bases and the J gene lost 0 bases, with 8 bases spanning the gap. The CDR3 runs to 14 residues. DNA of the CDR3: TGTGCCAGCAGTGAATTTCAGAGCTCCTACGAGCAGTACTTC. Translated: CASSEFQSSYEQYF.

The CDR3, as DNA: TGCGCCAGCAGGACTCCGCTATTGCCAGATACGCAGTATTTT. This sequence encodes CASRTPLLPDTQYF. The chain combines TRBV10-1 with TRBJ2-3; the D is unclear. The germline V and J ends were trimmed by 6 bases and 4 bases, with 14 bases remaining between them. The CDR3 is 14 amino acids. Per germline, CDR1 WNHNN and CDR2 SYGVQD (reference sequence).

This rearrangement joins TRBV18 to TRBJ2-5; maybe TRBD2 (6 bases). V lost 8 bases to trimming and J lost 4 bases, with 11 bases between them. Germline CDR1 is KGHSH and CDR2 is LQKENI. This CDR3 region has 12 residues. In nucleotides, the CDR3 is TGTGCCAGCCACCCCGGGGGAGAGACCCAGTACTTC. This encodes CASHPGGETQYF.

Here the CDR3 reads CASSWKGGDEKLFF. The CDR3 region has the DNA TGTGCCAGCAGTTGGAAAGGGGGTGATGAAAAACTGTTTTTT. This rearrangement joins TRBV27 to TRBJ1-4; D possibly corresponds to TRBD1 (6 bases). Trimming removed 4 bases from V and 6 bases from J, with 12 bases in between. This CDR3 is 14 amino acids long. From germline, CDR1 is MNHEY and CDR2 SMNVEV (reference sequence). Filled out from reference TRBV27 and TRBJ1-4, the complete variable domain reads EAQVTQNPRYLITVTGKKLTVTCSQNMNHEYMSWYRQDPGLGLRQIYYSMNVEVTDKGDVPEGYKVSRKEKRNFPLILESPSPNQTSLYFCASSWKGGDEKLFFGSGTQLSVL.

This chain connects TRBV11-2 to TRBJ1-2, with D tentatively TRBD1 (5 bases). V lost 4 bases, J lost 8 bases, and 17 bases lay in between. CDR1 and CDR2 (germline): SGHAT, FQNNGV. The CDR3 totals 14 residues. CDR3 in amino acids: CASSSGRVAPGYTF. DNA of the CDR3: TGTGCCAGCAGCTCAGGGAGGGTCGCTCCAGGCTACACCTTC.

The rearrangement joins TRBV28 to TRBJ2-3; D is unresolved. Germline V CDR1 and CDR2: MDHEN, SYDVKM. The CDR3 totals 14 residues. With 3 bases removed from V and 4 bases from J, the gap between germline ends came to 11 bases. The CDR3: CASSFSTGADTQYF. The CDR3 nucleotides are TGTGCCAGCAGTTTTAGTACGGGCGCAGATACGCAGTATTTT.

The V call is TRBV10-2, the J call TRBJ1-5, with 10 bases matching TRBD1. The CDR3 is 13 residues long. Trimming removed 6 bases from V and 8 bases from J; junction bases left unmatched: 4. Germline V gene sequence: CDR1 WSHSY, CDR2 SAAADI. In nucleotides, the CDR3 is TGCGCCAGCAGGACAGGGGGCGCGGAGCCCCAGCATTTT. This translates into CASRTGGAEPQHF.

This clone turned up a few times. The genes are TRBV4-1 and TRBJ2-7; 11 positions match TRBD2. V trimming: 1 base; J trimming: 0 bases; junction bases outside the gene matches: 2. This CDR3 is built from 16 residues. Germline CDR1 is MGHRA and CDR2 is YSYEKL. The DNA for the CDR3 is TGCGCCAGCAGCCAAGGAGGACTAGCGGGCTCCTACGAGCAGTACTTC. It specifies CASSQGGLAGSYEQYF.

In DNA, the CDR3 is TGTGCCAGCAGTGAAGGACGGAAAACGGGCAATCAGCCCCAGCATTTT. Translating it yields CASSEGRKTGNQPQHF. This chain links TRBV2 with TRBJ1-5; D is uncertain. Germline loops: CDR1 SNHLY, CDR2 FYNNEI. V was pared by 1 base and J by 2 bases, with 12 bases between. The length of the CDR3 is 16 residues.